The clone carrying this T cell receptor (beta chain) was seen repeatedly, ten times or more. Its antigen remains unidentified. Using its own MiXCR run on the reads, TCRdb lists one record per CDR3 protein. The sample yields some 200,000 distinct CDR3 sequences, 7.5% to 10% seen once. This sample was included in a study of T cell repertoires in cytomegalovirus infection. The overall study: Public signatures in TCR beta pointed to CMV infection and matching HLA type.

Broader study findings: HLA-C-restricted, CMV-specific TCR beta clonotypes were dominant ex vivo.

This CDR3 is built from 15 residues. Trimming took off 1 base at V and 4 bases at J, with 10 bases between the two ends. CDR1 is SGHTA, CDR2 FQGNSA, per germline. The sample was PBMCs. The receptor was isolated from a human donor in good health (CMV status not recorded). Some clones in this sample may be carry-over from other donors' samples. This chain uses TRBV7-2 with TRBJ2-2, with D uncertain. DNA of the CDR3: TGTGCCAGCAGCTTAGACCGCCAGATCACCGGGGAGCTGTTTTTT. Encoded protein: CASSLDRQITGELFF.